The clone carrying this TCR beta chain has at least ten counts. Its antigen is unidentified. The sample originates from a study of T cell repertoires in cytomegalovirus infection. The overall study: Public TCR beta signatures indicated both CMV infection and matching HLA type.

The CDR3 is 15 residues long. The V gene's germline CDR1 is MNHNS and CDR2 SASEGT. V lost 2 bases and J lost 2, with 12 bases in between. In TCRdb, the reads were re-called with MiXCR into one record per CDR3 protein. The sample gives 490,000 or so distinct CDR3 sequences, roughly 12% of which show up once; roughly a tenth is in the top ten. Findings of the study overall: The cumulative frequency of public TCR beta families identified carriers of CMV plus the relevant HLA. There were HLA-C-restricted CMV-specific TCR beta clonotypes dominating the ex vivo response.

The chain carries TRBV6-1 and TRBJ1-1, with D unclear. This TCR came from a human donor in good health (CMV status not recorded). Some clones in this sample may be carry-over from other donors' samples. Sequencing was performed on PBMCs. The CDR3 loop reads CASSEPADGNTEAFF. The CDR3 DNA reads as TGTGCCAGCAGTGAACCCGCGGACGGAAACACTGAAGCTTTCTTT.